This T cell receptor beta chain was retrieved from a study of blood T cells in healthy people across ages. A remark on this clonotype: Its specificity is unknown.

Through a sample-barcoded 5' primer and a J-beta primer mix, a second PCR was run for about 7 to 12 cycles. TCRdb reprocessed the 5' RACE reads via MiXCR and lists one record per CDR3 protein. The sample lists more than 1,000,000 distinct CDR3 sequences; approximately 25% were seen once. CDR1 is SGHRS, CDR2 YFSETQ, per germline. This CDR3 has 14 amino acids. V was shortened by 4 bases and J by 7 bases, with 18 bases between the two germline ends. The study's findings and limits: Possibly confounding the expanded clonotype changes was the fact that donor CMV status was unknown. A roughly linear age-dependent decrease characterized TCR beta diversity per million T cells. Bulk PBMC profiling left naive and antigen-experienced comparisons inconclusive. Fewer expanded clones and more diversity marked long-lived versus aged donors.

These same data were also listed under a study on T cells of mothers and their children.

The J gene is TRBJ2-7, the V gene TRBV5-1; D could derive from TRBD1 or TRBD2 (5 bases each). The receptor was derived from a girl aged 2 to 10 in good health. What was sequenced was blood. CDR3 sequence: CASSPLGGRREQYF. The CDR3 DNA sequence: TGCGCCAGCAGCCCCCTTGGGGGACGAAGGGAGCAGTACTTC.